The following is a TCR beta chain sequence with its context. Under the authors' procedure: Quantification of nucleated cells was approximated via reference gene primer amplification. Method: immunoSEQ multiplex PCR; TCRdb's copy keeps in-frame clones and lacks some. The DNA was the basis for D and trimming; V, J and clone size are from that table. This sample has roughly 150,000 clones, with roughly 80% found just once. The data originate from a study of blood T cell repertoires in COVID-19. Study context: PBMCs, B-cell-depleted T cells, or T cells provided the cDNA or gDNA that made up the material.

The sequence was obtained from a woman older than 75 with COVID-19, enrolled during active disease. The sequenced sample consisted of peripheral blood.

The CDR3: CASSHRTGGSHLLSEQYF. The DNA for the CDR3 is TGTGCCAGCAGTCACCGGACAGGGGGCTCCCACCTCCTCTCCGAGCAGTACTTC. The chain combines TRBV27 with TRBJ2-7; 11 bases are a match to TRBD1. Germline CDR1 reads MNHEY; CDR2 reads SMNVEV (reference sequence). CDR3 length equals 18 residues. V lost 5 bases and J lost 6; bases outside the gene matches: 18.